Presented here are 18 T cell receptor beta chains from one specimen sequenced in a study of blood T cell repertoires in COVID-19. Profiled with immunoSEQ multiplex PCR; TCRdb holds only in-frame clones, not every one. The data hold a few hundred thousand clones, with just under 90% observed a single time. Sequenced material: peripheral blood. The receptors originated from a man aged 55 to 70 who had recovered from COVID-19.

The V gene is TRBV28, the J gene TRBJ2-6; 8 nucleotides align to TRBD2. The germline V gene encodes CDR1 MDHEN and CDR2 SYDVKM. The trim removed 6 bases at V and 2 bases at J, leaving 12 bases unmatched. The CDR3 totals 18 residues. The CDR3 loop reads CASSSGGTASPGANVLTF. CDR3 coding DNA: TGTGCCAGCAGCTCGGGGGGGACGGCCTCGCCTGGGGCCAACGTCCTGACTTTC.

The rearrangement uses TRBV9 and TRBJ2-3; 8 bases line up with TRBD2. In germline, CDR1 is SGDLS, CDR2 YYNGEE. V dropped 0 bases and J dropped 7; count of bases not matched to a gene: 1. The CDR3 sequence is 13 residues long. The CDR3 sequence: CASSVGTSHTQYF. The CDR3 DNA follows: TGTGCCAGCAGCGTAGGGACTAGCCATACGCAGTATTTT.

The J gene is TRBJ1-5, the V gene TRBV19; D not certain. Trimming removed 6 bases at V and 11 bases at J, with 20 bases between. This CDR3 comprises 14 residues. Germline CDR1 and CDR2: LNHDA and SQIVND (reference sequence). DNA for the CDR3: TGTGCCAGTAGAGGGTTGGCGGCGGGCCGAGCCCAGCATTTT. Translated, it gives CASRGLAAGRAQHF.

V usage is TRBV5-1 and J usage is TRBJ1-1; D unresolved. CDR1 and CDR2 from the germline V gene are SGHRS and YFSETQ. V lost 0 bases to trimming and J lost 1 base, with 25 bases between them. CDR3 length equals 20 residues. CDR3 loop: CASSLVFSAMSPVGNTEAFF. The CDR3 DNA follows: TGCGCCAGCAGCTTGGTCTTCAGTGCCATGTCACCCGTTGGGAACACTGAAGCTTTCTTT.

The chain uses TRBV6-5 and TRBJ2-1, with a weak D call TRBD1 (5 bases). Germline V gene data show CDR1 as MNHEY and CDR2 as SVGAGI. V was shortened by 8 bases and J by 5 bases, with 13 bases between the two germline ends. The CDR3 covers 13 residues. The CDR3 DNA sequence: TGTGCCAGCTTAAGGGCAGGGAACAATGAGCAGTTCTTC. This translates into CASLRAGNNEQFF.

The chain uses TRBV9 and TRBJ1-2; 7 bases map to TRBD1. The V gene end was trimmed by 4 bases and the J gene end by 4 bases; junction bases not matched to a gene: 10. Germline lookup yields CDR1 SGDLS and CDR2 YYNGEE. There are 15 residues in the CDR3. Here the CDR3 reads CASSPGTDTPYGYTF. DNA for the CDR3: TGTGCCAGCAGCCCTGGGACAGACACTCCCTATGGCTACACCTTC.

This chain uses TRBV24-1 with TRBJ2-5; TRBD1 matches at 9 bases. V trimming: 3 bases; J trimming: 2 bases; junction bases outside the gene matches: 3. CDR3 length: 15 amino acids. The germline V gene has CDR1 KGHDR and CDR2 SFDVKD. The chain's CDR3 is CATSDNGQGQETQYF. In nucleotides, the CDR3 is TGTGCCACCAGTGATAATGGACAGGGGCAAGAGACCCAGTACTTC.

This clone was observed once. The chain is built from TRBV19 and TRBJ2-2; 14 bases agree with TRBD2. Trimming cost V 7 bases and J 5 bases; bases outside gene matches: 12. CDR3 length equals 18 residues. Germline CDR1 LNHDA, CDR2 SQIVND (reference sequence). In DNA, the CDR3 is TGTGCCAGTACGGGACTAGCGGGAGAAACGGTGTGGACCGGGGAGCTGTTTTTT. This gives the protein CASTGLAGETVWTGELFF.

This clone turned up a few times. The CDR3 sequence is CASSLVAGLNSPLHF. CDR3 DNA: TGTGCCAGCAGCTTAGTAGCCGGCCTTAATTCACCCCTCCACTTT. V usage is TRBV11-2 and J usage is TRBJ1-6; D remains ambiguous. CDR1 and CDR2 from the germline V gene are SGHAT and FQNNGV. Trimming cost V 1 base and J 6 bases, with 10 bases left between them. The CDR3 contains 15 residues.

Only a few counts were recorded for this clone. The gene calls are TRBV2 and TRBJ2-3; a possible D gene is TRBD1 (6 bases). The CDR3 runs to 15 residues. Germline V gives CDR1 SNHLY, CDR2 FYNNEI. With 0 bases removed from V and 10 bases from J, the gap between germline ends came to 17 bases. The CDR3, as DNA: TGTGCCAGCAGTGAAGCCATAATTACAGGGTGGGCGCAGTATTTT. Translating it yields CASSEAIITGWAQYF. Using reference TRBV2 and TRBJ2-3 for the parts outside the CDR3, the full variable domain is EPEVTQTPSHQVTQMGQEVILRCVPISNHLYFYWYRQILGQKVEFLVSFYNNEISEKSEIFDDQFSVERPDGSNFTLKIRSTKLEDSAMYFCASSEAIITGWAQYFGPGTRLTVL.

The V and J genes are TRBV3-1 (or the pseudogene TRBV3-2) and TRBJ2-7; 9 positions agree with TRBD2. The CDR3 contains 14 residues. Germline CDR1 LGHDT, CDR2 YNNKEL (reference sequence). V trimming: 4 bases; J trimming: 5 bases; junction bases outside the gene matches: 6. CDR3 in DNA: TGTGCCAGCAGCCCCGGACTAGCGTTCCACGAGCAGTACTTC. It yields the protein CASSPGLAFHEQYF.

This clone was detected a few times. In DNA form, the CDR3 reads TGCAGCGTTTCCGGAGGCTCGAGCTCCTACAATGAGCAGTTCTTC. This encodes CSVSGGSSSYNEQFF. The chain combines TRBV29-1 with TRBJ2-1; D perhaps matches TRBD2 (5 bases). Trimming left V 5 bases short and J 0 bases short, with 14 bases between. The CDR3 consists of 15 residues. Germline CDR1 reads SQVTM; CDR2 reads ANQGSEA.

CDR3 amino acids: CASSVAGGDIQYF. The CDR3 region has the DNA TGTGCCAGCAGCGTAGCGGGGGGCGACATTCAGTACTTC. The chain has TRBV6-5 and TRBJ2-4; 10 positions match TRBD2. The CDR3 has 13 residues. The V gene end was trimmed by 6 bases and the J gene end by 8 bases; junction bases not matched to a gene: 4. Germline lookup yields CDR1 MNHEY and CDR2 SVGAGI.

This clone occurred a few times. J is TRBJ1-6 and V is TRBV7-2, with a weak D call TRBD1 (5 bases). CDR1 is SGHTA, CDR2 FQGNSA, per germline. Trimming pared 7 bases from V and 3 bases from J, leaving 16 bases between. The length of the CDR3 is 16 residues. CDR3 in amino acids: CASNDRGGGYNSPLHF. CDR3 DNA sequence: TGTGCCAGCAACGACCGTGGGGGGGGCTATAATTCACCCCTCCACTTT.

The J gene is TRBJ1-1, the V gene TRBV14; D is perhaps TRBD1 (6 bases). The germline CDR1 and CDR2 sequences are SGHDN and FVKESK. The CDR3 spans 15 residues. Between the trimmed V and J ends, which lost 4 bases and 2 bases, there was a span of 14 bases. The CDR3 is CASSLQRGGNTEAFF. CDR3 DNA: TGTGCCAGCAGCCTCCAGAGGGGGGGTAACACTGAAGCTTTCTTT.

The rearrangement links TRBV6-6 to TRBJ2-4; D is ambiguous. CDR1 is MNHNY and CDR2 is SVGAGI in the germline V gene (reference sequence). The CDR3 length is 11 residues. V lost 2 bases, J lost 10 bases, and 6 bases lay in between. The CDR3 DNA is TGTGCCAGCAGTTACAGAGTTATTCAGTACTTC. It encodes CASSYRVIQYF.

This clone was recorded only once. V usage is TRBV11-2 and J usage is TRBJ2-7; 7 positions match TRBD1. The CDR3 contains 12 residues. The V and J ends lost 7 bases and 3 bases, in that order; junction bases with no gene match: 3. Germline CDR1 is SGHAT and CDR2 is FQNNGV. The CDR3 reads CASKGAHYEQYF. The CDR3 coding sequence is TGTGCCAGCAAGGGGGCCCACTACGAGCAGTACTTC.

The chain employs TRBV30 and TRBJ2-5, with D possibly TRBD2 on 6 matching bases. V shed 4 bases and J shed 4 bases, with 16 bases lying between them. Germline-derived CDR1 and CDR2 are GTSNPN and SVGIG (reference sequence). The CDR3 is 14 residues long. The CDR3 DNA reads as TGTGCCTGGAAAGAACCGGGAGTACGAGAGACCCAGTACTTC. Its translation: CAWKEPGVRETQYF.